The rows below give T cell receptor beta chains drawn from one sample of a study of shared clonotypes between healthy human individuals. Generated by immunoSEQ multiplex PCR, the TCRdb table keeps only in-frame clones and is missing some. Here the sample spans roughly 2,000,000 clones, less than 95% being singletons. The sample taken for sequencing was naive CD8+ T cells sorted from blood. Every receptor here comes from a man between 18 and 29 years old in good health. The CDR3 runs from the conserved cysteine through the conserved F or W. A D gene is named only where the DNA matches it firmly. Rows give clone size only sometimes, using once, few, many, or a class for an expanded clone.

v_gene,d_gene,j_gene,abundance,CDR3nt,CDR3aa
TRBV13,NA,TRBJ2-6,NA,TGTGCCAGCAGCTTACCGGACAGCTCTGGGGCCAACGTCCTGACTTTC,CASSLPDSSGANVLTF
TRBV19,NA,TRBJ2-7,NA,TGTGCCAGTAGTATTGGGGGAGCGGCTTACGAGCAGTACTTC,CASSIGGAAYEQYF
TRBV7-9,NA,TRBJ2-5,few,TGTGCCAGCAGCTTTTCCGGGTACCAAGAGACCCAGTACTTC,CASSFSGYQETQYF
TRBV28,TRBD2,TRBJ2-5,NA,TGTGCCAGCAGTGAGCCGGGAGGAGAGACCCAGTACTTC,CASSEPGGETQYF
TRBV5-5,TRBD1,TRBJ2-7,NA,TGTGCCAGCAGCCTGGACAGGGGTAGCTCCTACGAGCAGTACTTC,CASSLDRGSSYEQYF
TRBV7-7,NA,TRBJ2-5,NA,TGTGCTAGCAGCTTAGCGCTTGCGGAGACCCAGTACTTC,CASSLALAETQYF
TRBV6-1,NA,TRBJ1-1,NA,TGTGCCAGCAACATGGTGGGGGGCTGGGACACTGAAGCTTTCTTT,CASNMVGGWDTEAFF
TRBV11-2,TRBD2,TRBJ2-3,NA,TGTGCCAGCAGCCTCATAGCGGGGTCTAGCACAGATACGCAGTATTTT,CASSLIAGSSTDTQYF
TRBV27,TRBD2,TRBJ2-7,few,TGTGCCAGCAGGGGACTAGCGCCCTACGAGCAGTACTTC,CASRGLAPYEQYF
TRBV20-1,NA,TRBJ2-5,NA,TGCAGTGCTAGGGACCAAGAGACCCAGTACTTC,CSARDQETQYF
TRBV2,NA,TRBJ1-2,NA,TGTGCCAGCAGTGACACGTATGGCTACACCTTC,CASSDTYGYTF
TRBV5-4,NA,TRBJ1-1,NA,TGTGCCAGCAGCGCCAGGGGAGAGAACACTGAAGCTTTCTTT,CASSARGENTEAFF
TRBV2,NA,TRBJ2-2,NA,TGTGCCAGCAGTGAATATTTTCCGGACGGGGCGAACACCGGGGAGCTGTTTTTT,CASSEYFPDGANTGELFF
TRBV4-1,NA,TRBJ2-1,NA,TGCGCCAGCAGCCAGGGGGAATATGAGCAGTTCTTC,CASSQGEYEQFF
TRBV28,NA,TRBJ1-1,NA,TGTGCCAGCAGTTTTCAGGGGATGAACACTGAAGCTTTCTTT,CASSFQGMNTEAFF
TRBV7-6,NA,TRBJ2-3,NA,TGTGCCAGCAGCTTAGAGGCCTCATCTAGCACAGATACGCAGTATTTT,CASSLEASSSTDTQYF
TRBV5-1,NA,TRBJ2-7,NA,TGCGCCAGCAGCTCCCCGGCGTCCTACGAGCAGTACTTC,CASSSPASYEQYF
TRBV25-1,NA,TRBJ2-7,NA,TGTGCCAGCGCGAAGAGCCCCTACGAGCAGTACTTC,CASAKSPYEQYF
TRBV6-4,NA,TRBJ2-3,NA,TGTGCCAGCATAGACCCCTTCCGGGGAGAAATCTTCGATACGCAGTATTTT,CASIDPFRGEIFDTQYF
TRBV28,NA,TRBJ2-7,once,TGTGCCAGCAGTACCGGACAGAGGAGCTCCTACGAGCAGTACTTC,CASSTGQRSSYEQYF
TRBV7-2,NA,TRBJ2-3,NA,TGTGCCAGCAGCGCTCCTCCGGGCACAGATACGCAGTATTTT,CASSAPPGTDTQYF
TRBV6-6,NA,TRBJ1-1,NA,TGTGCCAGCAGCCCGCTTGTTGGGTACACTGAAGCTTTCTTT,CASSPLVGYTEAFF
TRBV4-3,NA,TRBJ1-6,NA,TGCGCCAGCAGCCAAGCGGGGCGGGGGGTTAATTCACCCCTCCACTTT,CASSQAGRGVNSPLHF
TRBV7-9,TRBD1,TRBJ1-1,NA,TGTGCCAGCAGCTTAGGGGGACAGGGTGGAACTGAAGCTTTCTTT,CASSLGGQGGTEAFF
TRBV29-1,NA,TRBJ2-7,NA,TGCAGCGTTGGGGGATGGACGGAAGACTACGAGCAGTACTTC,CSVGGWTEDYEQYF
TRBV5-1,TRBD2,TRBJ2-7,NA,TGCGCCAGCAGCATGGGAGGGGCCTCCCTCTACGAGCAGTACTTC,CASSMGGASLYEQYF
TRBV6-5,NA,TRBJ2-4,NA,TGTGCCAGCAGTTACTCGTTTGAGTCCAAAAACATTCAGTACTTC,CASSYSFESKNIQYF
TRBV9,NA,TRBJ2-5,NA,TGTGCCAGCAGCGTATGGGACCGGCTCGGAGAGACCCAGTACTTC,CASSVWDRLGETQYF
TRBV11-2,TRBD2,TRBJ2-3,NA,TGTGCCAGCAGTTCGCCGCAATCTAGCGGGGGGCCGACAGATACGCAGTATTTT,CASSSPQSSGGPTDTQYF
TRBV6-1,NA,TRBJ1-3,NA,TGTGCCAGCAGTGACGAGTGGGATTACTCTGGAAACACCATATATTTT,CASSDEWDYSGNTIYF
TRBV27,NA,TRBJ2-7,NA,TGTGCCAGCAGTCCTCAAGTCGGTGCCTACGAGCAGTACTTC,CASSPQVGAYEQYF
TRBV14,NA,TRBJ1-1,once,TGTGCCAGCAGCCAAGATTCGTGGGGCAGGGGGAACACTGAAGCTTTCTTT,CASSQDSWGRGNTEAFF
TRBV28,NA,TRBJ1-5,NA,TGTGCCAGCAGTACAGTTTGGGGAGGCAATCAGCCCCAGCATTTT,CASSTVWGGNQPQHF
TRBV9,NA,TRBJ2-5,once,TGTGCCAGCGCGGGCTTCCAAGAGACCCAGTACTTC,CASAGFQETQYF
TRBV11-2,TRBD1,TRBJ2-7,NA,TGTGCCAGCAGCCCGGGACAGGGATACGAGCAGTACTTC,CASSPGQGYEQYF
TRBV4-3,NA,TRBJ2-6,NA,TGCGCCAGCAGCCAAGCAACCAGCCACTCTGGGGCCAACGTCCTGACTTTC,CASSQATSHSGANVLTF
TRBV4-3,NA,TRBJ2-7,NA,TGCGCCAGCAGCCAAGATAGAGCCTACGAGCAGTACTTC,CASSQDRAYEQYF
TRBV4-1,NA,TRBJ2-7,NA,TGCGCCAGCAGCCAAGCTGCAGGGACCTACGAGCAGTACTTC,CASSQAAGTYEQYF
TRBV9,NA,TRBJ2-5,once,TGTGCCAGCAGCGCTGAAGAACTAGCACCAAGGGAGACCCAGTACTTC,CASSAEELAPRETQYF
TRBV5-6,TRBD1,TRBJ2-7,NA,TGTGCCAGCAGCCTAGGGACAGTGGGCTACGAGCAGTACTTC,CASSLGTVGYEQYF
TRBV4-1,NA,TRBJ2-7,NA,TGCGCCAGCAGCGCCGACAGGGCCACGGGACTAGTCTCCTACGAGCAGTACTTC,CASSADRATGLVSYEQYF
TRBV27,NA,TRBJ1-5,NA,TGTGCCAGCAGCTACCGACAGTCTTCCCAGCCCCAGCATTTT,CASSYRQSSQPQHF
TRBV27,NA,TRBJ2-1,NA,TGTGCCAGCATCTCGGAGACTCTGCATGAGCAGTTCTTC,CASISETLHEQFF
TRBV27,TRBD2,TRBJ2-1,NA,TGTGCCAGCAGTCCCAGCGGGAGCTCCTACAATGAGCAGTTCTTC,CASSPSGSSYNEQFF
TRBV30,NA,TRBJ1-1,NA,TGTGCCTGGAGTCCCGGGTTGGGCACTGAAGCTTTCTTT,CAWSPGLGTEAFF
TRBV4-1,NA,TRBJ2-7,NA,TGCGCCAGCAGCCAAGATACAGGAGGCTCCTACGAGCAGTACTTC,CASSQDTGGSYEQYF
TRBV5-3,NA,TRBJ2-1,once,TGTGCCAGAAGCCCCCATGGACGGGAAAATGAGCAGTTCTTC,CARSPHGRENEQFF
TRBV7-6,TRBD2,TRBJ2-3,once,TGTGCCAGCAGCCGACTGAGCGGGGGCCCCACAGATACGCAGTATTTT,CASSRLSGGPTDTQYF
TRBV29-1,NA,TRBJ1-2,NA,TGCAGCGTTGAAGCCCCCGTTCAGGGCTATGGCTACACCTTC,CSVEAPVQGYGYTF
TRBV6-1,NA,TRBJ2-7,once,TGTGCCAGCAGTGATTGGACGGCCGTCCAGTACTTC,CASSDWTAVQYF
TRBV29-1,NA,TRBJ2-6,NA,TGCAGCGTTGAAGAAGGGGGCTCTGGGGCCAACGTCCTGACTTTC,CSVEEGGSGANVLTF
TRBV27,NA,TRBJ2-1,once,TGTGCCAGCAGTTTGGGTCTGGGTTCCTACAATGAGCAGTTCTTC,CASSLGLGSYNEQFF